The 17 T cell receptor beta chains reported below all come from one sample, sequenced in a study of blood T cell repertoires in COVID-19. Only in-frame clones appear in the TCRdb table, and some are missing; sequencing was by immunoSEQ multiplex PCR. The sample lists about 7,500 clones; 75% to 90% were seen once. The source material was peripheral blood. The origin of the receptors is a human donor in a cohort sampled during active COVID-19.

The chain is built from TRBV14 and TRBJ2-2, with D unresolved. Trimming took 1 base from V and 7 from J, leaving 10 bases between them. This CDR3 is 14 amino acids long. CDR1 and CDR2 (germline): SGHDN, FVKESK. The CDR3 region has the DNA TGTGCCAGCAGCCAAGGTTTTCTAAGCGGGGAGCTGTTTTTT. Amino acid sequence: CASSQGFLSGELFF.

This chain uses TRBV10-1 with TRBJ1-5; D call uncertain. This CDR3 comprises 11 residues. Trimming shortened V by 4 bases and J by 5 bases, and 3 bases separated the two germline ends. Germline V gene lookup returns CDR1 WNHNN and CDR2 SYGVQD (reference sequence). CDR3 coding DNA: TGCGCCAGCAGTGCCTATCAGCCCCAGCATTTT. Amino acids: CASSAYQPQHF.

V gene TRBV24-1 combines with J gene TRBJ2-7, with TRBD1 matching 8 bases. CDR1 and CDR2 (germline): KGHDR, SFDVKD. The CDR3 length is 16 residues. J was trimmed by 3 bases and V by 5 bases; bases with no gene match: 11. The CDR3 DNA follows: TGTGCCACCAGTGGCCCTGACAGGGGTAGAGGCTACGAGCAGTACTTC. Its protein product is CATSGPDRGRGYEQYF.

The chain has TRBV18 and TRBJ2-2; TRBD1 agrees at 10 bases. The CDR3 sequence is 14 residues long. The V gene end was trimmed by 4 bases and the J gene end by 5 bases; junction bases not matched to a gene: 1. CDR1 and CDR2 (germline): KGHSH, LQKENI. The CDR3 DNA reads TGTGCCAGCTCACGGACAGGGGGGACCGGGGAGCTGTTTTTT. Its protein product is CASSRTGGTGELFF.

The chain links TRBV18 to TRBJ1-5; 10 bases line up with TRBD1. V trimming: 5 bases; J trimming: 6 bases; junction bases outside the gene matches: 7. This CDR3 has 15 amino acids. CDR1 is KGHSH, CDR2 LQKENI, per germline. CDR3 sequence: CASSLGQGDSQPQHF. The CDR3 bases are TGTGCCAGCTCATTAGGACAGGGGGATAGTCAGCCCCAGCATTTT.

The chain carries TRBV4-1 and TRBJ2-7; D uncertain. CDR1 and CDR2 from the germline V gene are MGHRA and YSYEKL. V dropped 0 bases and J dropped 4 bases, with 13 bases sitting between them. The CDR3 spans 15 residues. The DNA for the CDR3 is TGCGCCAGCAGCCAAGATGTAGGAGTTGCGTACGAGCAGTACTTC. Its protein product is CASSQDVGVAYEQYF.

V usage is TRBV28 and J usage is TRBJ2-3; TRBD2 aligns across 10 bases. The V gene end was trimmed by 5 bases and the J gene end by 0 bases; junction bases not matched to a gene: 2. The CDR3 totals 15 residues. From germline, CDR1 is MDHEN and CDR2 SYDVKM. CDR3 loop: CASSGLAESTDTQYF. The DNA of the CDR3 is TGTGCCAGCAGTGGACTAGCGGAAAGCACAGATACGCAGTATTTT.

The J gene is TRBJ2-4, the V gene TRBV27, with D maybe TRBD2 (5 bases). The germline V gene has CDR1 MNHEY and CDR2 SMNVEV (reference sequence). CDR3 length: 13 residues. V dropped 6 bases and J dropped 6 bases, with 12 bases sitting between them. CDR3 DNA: TGTGCCAGCAGAGGCGGAGGCGGAAACATTCAGTACTTC. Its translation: CASRGGGGNIQYF.

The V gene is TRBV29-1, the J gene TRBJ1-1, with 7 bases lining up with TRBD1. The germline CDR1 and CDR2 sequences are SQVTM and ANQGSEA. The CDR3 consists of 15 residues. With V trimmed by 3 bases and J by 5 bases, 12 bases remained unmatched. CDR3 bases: TGCAGCGTTGAGCCCGTGGCAGGGGGAGGAACTGAAGCTTTCTTT. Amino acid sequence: CSVEPVAGGGTEAFF.

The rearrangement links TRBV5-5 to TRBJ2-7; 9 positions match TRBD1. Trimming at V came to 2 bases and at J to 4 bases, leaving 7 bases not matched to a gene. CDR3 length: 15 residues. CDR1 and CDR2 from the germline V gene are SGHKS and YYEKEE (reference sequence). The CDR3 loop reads CASSFRDREVYEQYF. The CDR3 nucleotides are TGTGCCAGCAGCTTCCGGGACAGGGAAGTTTACGAGCAGTACTTC.

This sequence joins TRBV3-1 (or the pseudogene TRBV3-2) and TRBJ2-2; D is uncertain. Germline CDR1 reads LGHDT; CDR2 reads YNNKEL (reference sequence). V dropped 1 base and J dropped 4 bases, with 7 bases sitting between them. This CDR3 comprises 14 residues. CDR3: CASSQGLITGELFF. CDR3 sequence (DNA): TGTGCCAGCAGCCAAGGTCTAATCACCGGGGAGCTGTTTTTT.

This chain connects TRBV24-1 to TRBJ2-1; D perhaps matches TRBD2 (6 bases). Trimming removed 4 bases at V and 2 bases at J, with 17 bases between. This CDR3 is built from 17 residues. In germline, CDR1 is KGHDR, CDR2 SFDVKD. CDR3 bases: TGTGCCACCAGTGACCACACAGTCGGGGGTGCCTACAATGAGCAGTTCTTC. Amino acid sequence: CATSDHTVGGAYNEQFF.

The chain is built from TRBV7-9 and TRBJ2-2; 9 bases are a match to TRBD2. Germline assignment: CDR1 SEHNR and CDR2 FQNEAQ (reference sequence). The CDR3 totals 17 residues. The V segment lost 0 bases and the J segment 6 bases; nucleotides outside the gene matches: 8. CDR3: CASSLAPLAGRAGELFF. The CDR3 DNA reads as TGTGCCAGCAGCTTAGCGCCACTAGCGGGTAGGGCCGGGGAGCTGTTTTTT.

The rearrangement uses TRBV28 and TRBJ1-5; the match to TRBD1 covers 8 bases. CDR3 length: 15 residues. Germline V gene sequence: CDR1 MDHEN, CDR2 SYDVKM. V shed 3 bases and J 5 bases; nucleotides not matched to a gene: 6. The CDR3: CASSFTSGGYQPQHF. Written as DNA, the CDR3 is TGTGCCAGCAGTTTTACTTCAGGGGGCTATCAGCCCCAGCATTTT.

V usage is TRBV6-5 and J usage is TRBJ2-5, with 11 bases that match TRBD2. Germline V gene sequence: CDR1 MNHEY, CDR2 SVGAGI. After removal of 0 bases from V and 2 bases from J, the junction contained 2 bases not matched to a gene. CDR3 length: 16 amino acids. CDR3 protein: CASSYSLAGGQETQYF. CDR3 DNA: TGTGCCAGCAGTTACTCGCTAGCGGGAGGTCAAGAGACCCAGTACTTC.

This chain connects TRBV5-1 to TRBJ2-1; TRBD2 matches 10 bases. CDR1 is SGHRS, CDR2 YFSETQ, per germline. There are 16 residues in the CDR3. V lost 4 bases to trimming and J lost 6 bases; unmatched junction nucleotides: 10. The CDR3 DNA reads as TGCGCCAGCAGCCCCCGGGTAGCGGGAGGTCTCAATGAGCAGTTCTTC. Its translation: CASSPRVAGGLNEQFF. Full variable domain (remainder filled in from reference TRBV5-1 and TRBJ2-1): KAGVTQTPRYLIKTRGQQVTLSCSPISGHRSVSWYQQTPGQGLQFLFEYFSETQRNKGNFPGRFSGRQFSNSRSEMNVSTLELGDSALYLCASSPRVAGGLNEQFFGPGTRLTVL.

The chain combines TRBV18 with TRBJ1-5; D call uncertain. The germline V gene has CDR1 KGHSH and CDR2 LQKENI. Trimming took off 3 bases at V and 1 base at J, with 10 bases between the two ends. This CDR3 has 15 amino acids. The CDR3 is CASSPASTSNQPQHF. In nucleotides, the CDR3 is TGTGCCAGCTCACCGGCCAGTACGAGCAATCAGCCCCAGCATTTT.